These 5 T cell receptor beta chains originate from one sample sequenced in a study of Graves' ophthalmopathy and Graves' hyperthyroidism. Researchers took RNA transcripts and amplified TCR beta CDR3 regions from them. After a first-round RT-PCR with HTBI primers, a second-round multiplex PCR was run. Using its own MiXCR run on the multiplex PCR reads, TCRdb lists one record per CDR3 protein. The sample has under 200,000 distinct CDR3 sequences, less than 45% seen once; the top ten hold less than 6%. The sequenced sample was peripheral blood. The receptor set was obtained from a woman aged 35 to 49 with Graves' ophthalmopathy.

This clonotype was detected many times. Sequence at one end of the junction differs from germline and may be a read error. This sequence joins TRBV28 and TRBJ2-5; D call uncertain. There are 13 residues in the CDR3. Germline V CDR1 and CDR2: MDHEN, SYDVKM. The DNA for the CDR3 is TGTGCCAGCAGCCGACCCCCGAAGACAAGCTTCCTCTTC. Protein product: CASSRPPKTSFLF.

J is TRBJ1-5 and V is TRBV6-1, with D tentatively TRBD1 (5 bases). V was cut by 7 bases and J by 5 bases, with 15 bases left in between. Germline V CDR1 and CDR2: MNHNS, SASEGT. This CDR3 comprises 14 residues. The DNA of the CDR3 is TGTGCCAGCACCAAAGGGGTCCAAGATCAGCCCCAGCATTTT. Protein sequence: CASTKGVQDQPQHF.

This chain joins TRBV6-2 or TRBV6-3 and TRBJ1-1, with D maybe TRBD1 (5 bases). The CDR3 length is 15 residues. Trimming left V 6 bases short and J 4 bases short, with 18 bases between. Germline V gene lookup returns CDR1 MNHEY and CDR2 SVGEGT. The CDR3 coding sequence is TGTGCCAGCAGACCCGGGACGACGGGGACCACTGAAGCTTTCTTT. Translation gives CASRPGTTGTTEAFF.

This clonotype was seen at least ten times. V gene TRBV19 combines with J gene TRBJ1-1; the match to TRBD1 covers 8 bases. From germline, CDR1 is LNHDA and CDR2 SQIVND (reference sequence). This CDR3 region has 13 residues. Trimming cost V 6 bases and J 4 bases; bases outside gene matches: 4. In nucleotides, the CDR3 is TGTGCCAGTAGAAACAGGGGGGCCACTGAAGCTTTCTTT. Translating gives CASRNRGATEAFF. Filled out from reference TRBV19 and TRBJ1-1, the complete variable domain reads DGGITQSPKYLFRKEGQNVTLSCEQNLNHDAMYWYRQDPGQGLRLIYYSQIVNDFQKGDIAEGYSVSREKKESFPLTVTSAQKNPTAFYLCASRNRGATEAFFGQGTRLTVV.

The chain joins TRBV15 to TRBJ1-5; D possibly corresponds to TRBD1 (5 bases). The V gene lost 1 base and the J gene lost 4 bases, with 17 bases spanning the gap. CDR3 size: 17 residues. CDR1 is LNHNV, CDR2 YYDKDF, per germline (reference sequence). The CDR3 here is CATSRAGREGPNQPQHF. CDR3 sequence (DNA): TGTGCCACCAGCAGAGCGGGCAGGGAAGGCCCTAATCAGCCCCAGCATTTT.